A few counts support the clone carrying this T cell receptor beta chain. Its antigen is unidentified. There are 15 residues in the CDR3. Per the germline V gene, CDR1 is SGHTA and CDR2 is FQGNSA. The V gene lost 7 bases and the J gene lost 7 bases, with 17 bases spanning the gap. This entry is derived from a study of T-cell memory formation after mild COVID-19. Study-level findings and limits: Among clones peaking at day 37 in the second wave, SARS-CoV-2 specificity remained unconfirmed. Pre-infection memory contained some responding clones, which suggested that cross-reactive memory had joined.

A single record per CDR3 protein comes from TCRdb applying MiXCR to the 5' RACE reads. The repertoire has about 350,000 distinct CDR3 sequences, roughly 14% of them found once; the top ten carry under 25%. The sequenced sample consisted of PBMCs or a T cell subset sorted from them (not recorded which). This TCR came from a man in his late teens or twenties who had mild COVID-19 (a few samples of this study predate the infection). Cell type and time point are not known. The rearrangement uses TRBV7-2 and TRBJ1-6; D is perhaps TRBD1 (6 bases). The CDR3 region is CASTLGAGLNSPLHF. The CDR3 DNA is TGTGCCAGCACTTTGGGGGCAGGGTTGAATTCACCCCTCCACTTT.